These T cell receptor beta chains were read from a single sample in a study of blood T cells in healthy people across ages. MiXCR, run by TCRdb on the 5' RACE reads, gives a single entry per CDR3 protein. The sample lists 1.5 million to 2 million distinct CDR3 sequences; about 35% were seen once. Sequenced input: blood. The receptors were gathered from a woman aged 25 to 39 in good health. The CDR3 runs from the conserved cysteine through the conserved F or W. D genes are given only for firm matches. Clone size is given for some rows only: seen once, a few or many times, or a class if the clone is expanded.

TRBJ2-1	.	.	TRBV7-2	TGTGCCAGCAGATCCTCGTCCCTGAATGAGCAGTTCTTC	CASRSSSLNEQFF
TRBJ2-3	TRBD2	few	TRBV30	TGTGCCTGGAGCCCAGGGACTAGCGGGCGCACAGATACGCAGTATTTT	CAWSPGTSGRTDTQYF
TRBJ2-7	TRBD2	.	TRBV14	TGTGCCAGCAGCCTGTTAGGGGCGGGAGGCTACGAGCAGTACTTC	CASSLLGAGGYEQYF
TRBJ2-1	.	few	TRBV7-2	TGTGCCAGCAGCGATCCTAGGACCAGGCATGCGTTCTTC	CASSDPRTRHAFF
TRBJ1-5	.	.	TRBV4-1	TGCGCCAGCAGCCAAGAGGGGACGGCGGATCAGCCCCAGCATTTT	CASSQEGTADQPQHF
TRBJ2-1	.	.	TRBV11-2	TGTGCCACCCTAGTCGGCCCCTCCTACAATGAGCAGTTCTTC	CATLVGPSYNEQFF
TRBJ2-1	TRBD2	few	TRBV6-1	TGTGCCAGCAGTGCCACAGGGACTAGATACTACAATGAGCAGTTCTTC	CASSATGTRYYNEQFF
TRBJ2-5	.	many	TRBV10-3	TGTGCCATCGGGCAGGGTGAAGAGACCCAGTACTTC	CAIGQGEETQYF
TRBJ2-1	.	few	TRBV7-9	TGTGCCAGCAGCGCAAGCAGGCTTAGCCGACTTACTAGCTCCTACAATGAGCAGTTCTTC	CASSASRLSRLTSSYNEQFF
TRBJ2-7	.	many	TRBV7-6	TGTGCCAGCAGCTTACCCACGGGCGAGCAGTACTTC	CASSLPTGEQYF
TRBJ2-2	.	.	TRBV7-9	TGTGCCAGCAGCCCCTGGACTATTCGCACCGGGGAGCTGTTTTTT	CASSPWTIRTGELFF
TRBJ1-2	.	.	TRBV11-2	TGTGCCAGCAGCCTCAGGCCGGGAACGGACTACACCTTC	CASSLRPGTDYTF
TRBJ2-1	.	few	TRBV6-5	TGTGCCAGCAGTTCAATACTCCCCCGATACAATGAGCAGTTCTTC	CASSSILPRYNEQFF
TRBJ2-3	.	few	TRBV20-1	TGCAGTGCTAGAGATCTTCGGTCAGGCAGGGACCTCACAGATACGCAGTATTTT	CSARDLRSGRDLTDTQYF